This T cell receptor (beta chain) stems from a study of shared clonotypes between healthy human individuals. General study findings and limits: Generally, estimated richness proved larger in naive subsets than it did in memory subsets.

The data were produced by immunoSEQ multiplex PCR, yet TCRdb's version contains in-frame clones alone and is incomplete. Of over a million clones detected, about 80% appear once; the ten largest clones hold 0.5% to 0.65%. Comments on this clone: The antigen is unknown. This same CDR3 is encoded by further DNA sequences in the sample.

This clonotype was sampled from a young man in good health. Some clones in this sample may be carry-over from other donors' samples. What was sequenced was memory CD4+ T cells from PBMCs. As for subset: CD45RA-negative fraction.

CDR3 amino acids: CASSPRDVTGELFF. In DNA form, the CDR3 reads TGCGCCAGCAGCCCCCGGGACGTCACCGGGGAGCTGTTTTTT. The chain carries TRBV5-1 and TRBJ2-2; D may match TRBD1 or TRBD2 (5 bases each). V was cut by 4 bases and J by 4 bases, with 11 bases left in between. The CDR3 spans 14 residues. CDR1 and CDR2 (germline): SGHRS, YFSETQ.